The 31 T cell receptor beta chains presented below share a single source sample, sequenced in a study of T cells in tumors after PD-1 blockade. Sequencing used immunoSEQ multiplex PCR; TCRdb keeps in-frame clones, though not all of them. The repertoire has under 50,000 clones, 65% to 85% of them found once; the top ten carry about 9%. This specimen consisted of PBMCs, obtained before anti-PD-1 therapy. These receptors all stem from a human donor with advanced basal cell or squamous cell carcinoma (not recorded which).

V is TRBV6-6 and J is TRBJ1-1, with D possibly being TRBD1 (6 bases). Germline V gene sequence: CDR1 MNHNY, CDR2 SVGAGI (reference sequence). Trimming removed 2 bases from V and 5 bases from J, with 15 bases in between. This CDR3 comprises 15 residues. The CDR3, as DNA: TGTGCCAGCAGTTACGGGTGGGGGAGGGGGACTGAAGCTTTCTTT. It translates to CASSYGWGRGTEAFF.

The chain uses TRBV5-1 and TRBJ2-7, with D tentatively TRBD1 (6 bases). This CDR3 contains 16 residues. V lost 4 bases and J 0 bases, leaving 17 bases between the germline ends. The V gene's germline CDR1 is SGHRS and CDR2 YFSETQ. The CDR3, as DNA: TGCGCCAGCAGCACTACAGGGTCCCCACTCTCCTACGAGCAGTACTTC. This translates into CASSTTGSPLSYEQYF. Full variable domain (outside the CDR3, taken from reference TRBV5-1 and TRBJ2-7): KAGVTQTPRYLIKTRGQQVTLSCSPISGHRSVSWYQQTPGQGLQFLFEYFSETQRNKGNFPGRFSGRQFSNSRSEMNVSTLELGDSALYLCASSTTGSPLSYEQYFGPGTRLTVT.

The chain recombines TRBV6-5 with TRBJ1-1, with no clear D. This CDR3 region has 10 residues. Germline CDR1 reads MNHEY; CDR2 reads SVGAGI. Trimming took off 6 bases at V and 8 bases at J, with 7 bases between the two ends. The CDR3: CASRAWEAFF. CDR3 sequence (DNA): TGTGCCAGCAGAGCATGGGAAGCTTTCTTT.

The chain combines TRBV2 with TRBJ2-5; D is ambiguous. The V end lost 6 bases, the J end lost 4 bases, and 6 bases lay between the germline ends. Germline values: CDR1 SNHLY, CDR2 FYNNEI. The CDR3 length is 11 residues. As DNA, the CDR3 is TGTGCCAGCAGCCAAGGAGAGACCCAGTACTTC. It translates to CASSQGETQYF.

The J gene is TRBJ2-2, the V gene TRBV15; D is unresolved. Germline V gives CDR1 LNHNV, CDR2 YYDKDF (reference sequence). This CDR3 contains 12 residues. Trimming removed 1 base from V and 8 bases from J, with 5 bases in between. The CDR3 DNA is TGTGCCACCAGCAGAGTAGCTGGGGAGCTGTTTTTT. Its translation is CATSRVAGELFF.

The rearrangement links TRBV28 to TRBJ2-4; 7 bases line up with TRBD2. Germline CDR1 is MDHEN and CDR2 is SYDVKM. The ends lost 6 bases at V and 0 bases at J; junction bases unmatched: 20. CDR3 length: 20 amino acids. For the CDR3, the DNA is TGTGCCAGCAGCGACGAGTTGCGGGAGTGGGGGGTTGGAGCCAAAAACATTCAGTACTTC. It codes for CASSDELREWGVGAKNIQYF.

The DNA of the CDR3 is TGTGCCAGCAGTTACACCCCGGCCCCAGGGAACTATGGCTACACCTTC. This translates into CASSYTPAPGNYGYTF. The V and J genes are TRBV6-5 and TRBJ1-2, with D possibly matching TRBD1 (5 bases). V was pared by 2 bases and J by 2 bases, with 15 bases between. This CDR3 contains 16 residues. Germline CDR1 reads MNHEY; CDR2 reads SVGAGI.

Here the CDR3 DNA reads TGTGCCAGCAGCAAGGGGTGGGAGCAGTACTTC. Translating it yields CASSKGWEQYF. The chain has TRBV9 and TRBJ2-7; D may be TRBD1 (5 bases). CDR1 and CDR2 (germline): SGDLS, YYNGEE. Deletions cut 4 bases from V and 7 bases from J, with 9 bases between. CDR3 size: 11 residues.

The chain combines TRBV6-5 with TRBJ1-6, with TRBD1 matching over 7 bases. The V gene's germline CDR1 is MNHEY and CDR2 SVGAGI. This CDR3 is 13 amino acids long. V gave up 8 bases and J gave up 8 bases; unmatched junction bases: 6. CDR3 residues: CASWAGGDSPLHF. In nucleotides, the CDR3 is TGTGCCAGCTGGGCAGGGGGTGATTCACCCCTCCACTTT.

CDR3 DNA sequence: TGTGCCAGCAGTGATACGGATTCACCCCTCCACTTT. This gives the protein CASSDTDSPLHF. The chain uses TRBV6-1 and TRBJ1-6, with D uncertain. Between the trimmed V and J ends, which lost 3 bases and 8 bases, there was a span of 5 bases. The germline gives CDR1 MNHNS, CDR2 SASEGT. The CDR3 has 12 amino acids.

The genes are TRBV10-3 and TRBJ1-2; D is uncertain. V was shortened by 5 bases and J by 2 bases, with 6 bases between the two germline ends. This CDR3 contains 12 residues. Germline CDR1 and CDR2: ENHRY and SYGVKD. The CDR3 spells CAISRQNYGYTF. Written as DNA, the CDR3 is TGTGCCATCAGTAGGCAGAACTATGGCTACACCTTC.

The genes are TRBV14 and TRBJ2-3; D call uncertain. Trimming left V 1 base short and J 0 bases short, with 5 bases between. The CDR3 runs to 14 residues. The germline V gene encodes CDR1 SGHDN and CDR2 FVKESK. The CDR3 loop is CASSQAGSTDTQYF. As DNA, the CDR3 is TGTGCCAGCAGCCAAGCGGGTAGCACAGATACGCAGTATTTT.

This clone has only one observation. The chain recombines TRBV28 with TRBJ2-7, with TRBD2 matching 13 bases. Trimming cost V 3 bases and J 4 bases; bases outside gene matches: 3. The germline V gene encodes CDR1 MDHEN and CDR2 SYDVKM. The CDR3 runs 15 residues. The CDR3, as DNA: TGTGCCAGCAGTTTGAGGACTAGCGGGAGTTACGAGCAGTACTTC. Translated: CASSLRTSGSYEQYF.

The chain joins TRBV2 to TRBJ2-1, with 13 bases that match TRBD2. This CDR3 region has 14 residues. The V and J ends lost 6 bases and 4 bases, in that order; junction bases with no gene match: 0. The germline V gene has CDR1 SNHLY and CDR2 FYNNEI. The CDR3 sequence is CASRTSGGYNEQFF. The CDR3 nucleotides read TGTGCCAGCAGGACTAGCGGGGGGTACAATGAGCAGTTCTTC.

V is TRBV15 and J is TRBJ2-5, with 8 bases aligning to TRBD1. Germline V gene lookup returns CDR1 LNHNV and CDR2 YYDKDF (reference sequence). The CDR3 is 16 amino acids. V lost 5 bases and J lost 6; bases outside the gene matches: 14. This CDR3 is CATSLDITGGVKTQYF. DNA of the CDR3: TGTGCCACCAGCCTCGATATCACAGGGGGAGTTAAGACCCAGTACTTC.

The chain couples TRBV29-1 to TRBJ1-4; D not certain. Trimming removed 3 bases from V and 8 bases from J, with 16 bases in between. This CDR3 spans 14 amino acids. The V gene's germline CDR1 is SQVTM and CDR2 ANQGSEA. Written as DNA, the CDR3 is TGCAGCGTTGACCCGGGCGGGGTAGGCGAAAAACTGTTTTTT. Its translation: CSVDPGGVGEKLFF.

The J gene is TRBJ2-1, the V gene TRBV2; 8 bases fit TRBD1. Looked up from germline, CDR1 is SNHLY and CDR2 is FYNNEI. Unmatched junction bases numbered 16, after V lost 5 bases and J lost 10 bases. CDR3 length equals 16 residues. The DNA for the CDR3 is TGTGCCAGCAGTCAGCCCCCGGGACAGGATCTTCGAGAGCAGTTCTTC. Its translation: CASSQPPGQDLREQFF.

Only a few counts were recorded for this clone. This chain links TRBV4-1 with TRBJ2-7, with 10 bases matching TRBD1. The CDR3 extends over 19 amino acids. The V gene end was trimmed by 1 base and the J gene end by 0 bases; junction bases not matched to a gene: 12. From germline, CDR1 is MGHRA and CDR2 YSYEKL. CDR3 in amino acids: CASSQGRLGQGLGSYEQYF. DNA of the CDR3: TGCGCCAGCAGCCAAGGTCGACTGGGACAGGGGCTGGGCTCCTACGAGCAGTACTTC.

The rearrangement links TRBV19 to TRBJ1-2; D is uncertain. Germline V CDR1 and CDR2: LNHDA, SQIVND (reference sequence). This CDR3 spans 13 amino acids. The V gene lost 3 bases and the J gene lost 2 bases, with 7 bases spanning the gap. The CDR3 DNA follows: TGTGCCAGTAGTATTCAGACCAACTATGGCTACACCTTC. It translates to CASSIQTNYGYTF.

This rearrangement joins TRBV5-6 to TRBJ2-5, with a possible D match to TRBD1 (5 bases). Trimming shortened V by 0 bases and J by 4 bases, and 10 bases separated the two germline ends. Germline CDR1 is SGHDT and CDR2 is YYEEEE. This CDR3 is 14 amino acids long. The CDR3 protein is CASSLGVRGETQYF. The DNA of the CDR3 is TGTGCCAGCAGCTTGGGTGTAAGGGGAGAGACCCAGTACTTC.

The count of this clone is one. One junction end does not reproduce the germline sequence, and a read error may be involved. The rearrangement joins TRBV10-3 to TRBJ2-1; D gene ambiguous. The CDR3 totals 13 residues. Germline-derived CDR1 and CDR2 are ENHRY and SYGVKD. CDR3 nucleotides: TGTACCATCCAACAAAACCTGAACGGTGAGCAGTTCTTC. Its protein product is CTIQQNLNGEQFF.

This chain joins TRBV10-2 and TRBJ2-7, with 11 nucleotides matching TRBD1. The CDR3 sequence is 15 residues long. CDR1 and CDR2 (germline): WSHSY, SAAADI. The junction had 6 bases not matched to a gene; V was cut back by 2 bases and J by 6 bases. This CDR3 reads CASSEGTGGGSEQYF. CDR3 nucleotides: TGCGCCAGCAGTGAGGGGACAGGGGGAGGATCCGAGCAGTACTTC.

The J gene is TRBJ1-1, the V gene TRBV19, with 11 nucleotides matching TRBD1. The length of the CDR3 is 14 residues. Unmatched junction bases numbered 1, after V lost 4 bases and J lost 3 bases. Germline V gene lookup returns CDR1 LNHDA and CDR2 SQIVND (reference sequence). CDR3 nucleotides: TGTGCCAGTAGTAGGGACAGGGGGTACACTGAAGCTTTCTTT. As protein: CASSRDRGYTEAFF. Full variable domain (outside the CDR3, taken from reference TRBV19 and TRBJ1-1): DGGITQSPKYLFRKEGQNVTLSCEQNLNHDAMYWYRQDPGQGLRLIYYSQIVNDFQKGDIAEGYSVSREKKESFPLTVTSAQKNPTAFYLCASSRDRGYTEAFFGQGTRLTVV.

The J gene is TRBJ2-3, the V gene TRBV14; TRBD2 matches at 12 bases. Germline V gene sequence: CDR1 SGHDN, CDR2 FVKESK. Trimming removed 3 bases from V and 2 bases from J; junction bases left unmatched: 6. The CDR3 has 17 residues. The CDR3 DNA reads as TGTGCCAGCAGCCAGCTAGCGGGGGGGCCCTCCACAGATACGCAGTATTTT. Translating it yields CASSQLAGGPSTDTQYF. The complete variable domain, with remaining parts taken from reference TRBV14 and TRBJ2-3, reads EAGVTQFPSHSVIEKGQTVTLRCDPISGHDNLYWYRRVMGKEIKFLLHFVKESKQDESGMPNNRFLAERTGGTYSTLKVQPAELEDSGVYFCASSQLAGGPSTDTQYFGPGTRLTVL.

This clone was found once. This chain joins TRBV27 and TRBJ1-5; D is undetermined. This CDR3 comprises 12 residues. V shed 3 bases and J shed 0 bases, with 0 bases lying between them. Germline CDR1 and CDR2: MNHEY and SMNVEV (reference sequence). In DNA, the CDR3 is TGTGCCAGCAGTTTTAGCAATCAGCCCCAGCATTTT. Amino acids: CASSFSNQPQHF.

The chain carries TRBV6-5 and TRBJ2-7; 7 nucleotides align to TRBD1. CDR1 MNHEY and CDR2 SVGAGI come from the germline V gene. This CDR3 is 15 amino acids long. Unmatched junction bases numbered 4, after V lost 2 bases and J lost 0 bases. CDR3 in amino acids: CASSYPTGSSYEQYF. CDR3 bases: TGTGCCAGCAGTTACCCGACAGGGAGCTCCTACGAGCAGTACTTC.

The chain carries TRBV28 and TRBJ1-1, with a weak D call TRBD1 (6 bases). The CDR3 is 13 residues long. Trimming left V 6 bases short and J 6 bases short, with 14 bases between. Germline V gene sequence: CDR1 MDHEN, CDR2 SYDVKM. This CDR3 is CASRIGQTAEAFF. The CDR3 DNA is TGTGCCAGCAGGATTGGACAGACCGCTGAAGCTTTCTTT.

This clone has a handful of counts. The CDR3 region has the DNA TGTGCCAGCAGTGACAGGGGGATGAACACTGAAGCTTTCTTT. Translated, it gives CASSDRGMNTEAFF. The rearrangement links TRBV6-1 to TRBJ1-1; TRBD1 aligns across 7 bases. V lost 3 bases, J lost 0 bases, and 1 base stayed unmatched. Germline CDR1 is MNHNS and CDR2 is SASEGT. The CDR3 runs 14 residues.

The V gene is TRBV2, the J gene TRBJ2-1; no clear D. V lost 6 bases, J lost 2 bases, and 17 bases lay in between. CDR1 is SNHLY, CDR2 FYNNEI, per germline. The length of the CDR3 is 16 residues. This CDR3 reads CASRVDGRSAYNEQFF. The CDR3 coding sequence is TGTGCCAGCAGAGTTGACGGACGGAGCGCCTACAATGAGCAGTTCTTC. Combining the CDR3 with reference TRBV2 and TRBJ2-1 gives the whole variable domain EPEVTQTPSHQVTQMGQEVILRCVPISNHLYFYWYRQILGQKVEFLVSFYNNEISEKSEIFDDQFSVERPDGSNFTLKIRSTKLEDSAMYFCASRVDGRSAYNEQFFGPGTRLTVL.

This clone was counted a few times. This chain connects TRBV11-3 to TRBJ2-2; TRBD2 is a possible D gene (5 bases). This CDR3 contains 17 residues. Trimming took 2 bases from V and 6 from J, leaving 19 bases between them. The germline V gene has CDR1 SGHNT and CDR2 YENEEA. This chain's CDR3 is CASSLKVFASRPGELFF. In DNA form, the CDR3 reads TGTGCCAGCAGCTTAAAGGTCTTCGCTAGCCGCCCCGGGGAGCTGTTTTTT.

CDR3 protein: CASSLETGRYGYTF. In nucleotides, the CDR3 is TGTGCCAGCAGCTTGGAGACAGGGCGATATGGCTACACCTTC. The chain combines TRBV5-4 with TRBJ1-2; TRBD1 agrees at 7 bases. The germline CDR1 and CDR2 sequences are SGHNT and YYREEE (reference sequence). This CDR3 is 14 amino acids long. J was trimmed by 5 bases and V by 0 bases; bases with no gene match: 4.